The TCR beta chain under discussion was sequenced for a study of blood T cell repertoires in COVID-19. Background on the study: Italy, Spain and the United States were the sources of the convalescent and acute COVID-19 samples.

In the source study's methods: Reference gene primers were amplified, and this amplification served to estimate nucleated cell counts. Assay used: immunoSEQ multiplex PCR; TCRdb lists only in-frame clones, some missing. For V, J and clone size, that table is used; D and trimming come from the DNA. This sample has a few hundred thousand clones, with around 80% found just once. Germline V gene data show CDR1 as LNHDA and CDR2 as SQIVND (reference sequence). V lost 5 bases and J lost 2; bases outside the gene matches: 4. The CDR3 is 16 amino acids. As for this clone: Within the sample, other DNA sequences also encode this same CDR3.

The clonotype was recovered from a human donor in a cohort sampled during active COVID-19. V gene TRBV19 combines with J gene TRBJ2-1, with TRBD2 matching over 12 bases. The sequencing input was peripheral blood. CDR3 nucleotides: TGTGCCAGTAGTGCCAGACTAGCGGGGGCCTACAATGAGCAGTTCTTC. This translates into CASSARLAGAYNEQFF.